These 21 T cell receptor beta chains were sequenced from one sample in a study of PD-L1 blockade in urothelial cancer. Sequencing used immunoSEQ multiplex PCR; TCRdb keeps in-frame clones, though not all of them. Seen here are just over 20,000 clones, around 88% observed once, and the top ten hold approximately 3.7%. Sequencing used PBMCs, obtained around atezolizumab (anti-PD-L1) treatment. These receptors originate from a man aged 50-60 years with urothelial cancer.

The V and J genes are TRBV7-8 and TRBJ2-1, with D maybe TRBD1 (5 bases). Germline V gene lookup returns CDR1 SGHVS and CDR2 FQNEAQ. The CDR3 consists of 14 residues. Trimming stripped 1 base from V and 4 bases from J, with 8 bases between. CDR3 DNA sequence: TGTGCCAGCAGCTTAGGGACAACTTACAATGAGCAGTTCTTC. Protein sequence: CASSLGTTYNEQFF.

The sample holds a few counts of this clone. V gene TRBV2 combines with J gene TRBJ2-7, with TRBD2 identical over 7 bases. Germline loops: CDR1 SNHLY, CDR2 FYNNEI. V trimming: 6 bases; J trimming: 2 bases; junction bases outside the gene matches: 4. The CDR3 spans 13 residues. The CDR3 region is CASRREPPYEQYF. The CDR3 DNA follows: TGTGCCAGCAGGCGGGAGCCCCCCTACGAGCAGTACTTC.

The chain is built from TRBV7-9 and TRBJ2-7; D possibly corresponds to TRBD1 (5 bases). CDR3 length: 13 residues. Deletions cut 5 bases from V and 4 bases from J, with 12 bases between. The V gene's germline CDR1 is SEHNR and CDR2 FQNEAQ (reference sequence). The CDR3 nucleotides read TGTGCCAGCAGCACCCTGACAGATTACGAGCAGTACTTC. It codes for CASSTLTDYEQYF.

This chain joins TRBV9 and TRBJ1-4; TRBD1 agrees at 7 bases. This CDR3 is built from 16 residues. Germline assignment: CDR1 SGDLS and CDR2 YYNGEE. The J segment lost 7 bases and the V segment lost 3 bases, leaving 12 bases of the junction unmatched. The CDR3 region is CASSAGGSKFGEKLFF. The CDR3 DNA follows: TGTGCCAGCAGCGCAGGGGGGTCAAAGTTCGGTGAAAAACTGTTTTTT. The complete variable domain, with remaining parts taken from reference TRBV9 and TRBJ1-4, reads DSGVTQTPKHLITATGQRVTLRCSPRSGDLSVYWYQQSLDQGLQFLIQYYNGEERAKGNILERFSAQQFPDLHSELNLSSLELGDSALYFCASSAGGSKFGEKLFFGSGTQLSVL.

Here the CDR3 DNA reads TGTGCCAGCAGTTTACTAATCCTCTTGAACACCGGGGAGCTGTTTTTT. Its protein product is CASSLLILLNTGELFF. This chain links TRBV27 with TRBJ2-2; D is uncertain. CDR1 and CDR2 (germline): MNHEY, SMNVEV (reference sequence). Trimming shortened V by 2 bases and J by 1 base, and 11 bases separated the two germline ends. There are 16 residues in the CDR3.

The chain employs TRBV6-5 and TRBJ2-7; 10 bases map to TRBD1. V was pared by 6 bases and J by 2 bases, with 4 bases of the junction left unmatched. The CDR3 extends over 14 amino acids. Germline V gives CDR1 MNHEY, CDR2 SVGAGI. The CDR3 nucleotides read TGTGCCAGCAGCGACAGGGGGCCCCCCTACGAGCAGTACTTC. Residues: CASSDRGPPYEQYF.

A few counts support this clone. CDR3 coding DNA: TGTGCCAGCAGCCTAAGGACAGGGTGGAACTATGGCTACACCTTC. Its translation: CASSLRTGWNYGYTF. The rearrangement links TRBV14 to TRBJ1-2, with TRBD1 matching over 8 bases. V shed 4 bases, J shed 2 bases, and the junction held 6 bases outside the gene matches. This CDR3 contains 15 residues. In germline, CDR1 is SGHDN, CDR2 FVKESK. The full variable domain, completed using reference TRBV14 and TRBJ1-2, is EAGVTQFPSHSVIEKGQTVTLRCDPISGHDNLYWYRRVMGKEIKFLLHFVKESKQDESGMPNNRFLAERTGGTYSTLKVQPAELEDSGVYFCASSLRTGWNYGYTFGSGTRLTVV.

The chain carries TRBV18 and TRBJ2-3; TRBD2 matches 10 bases. The junction had 12 bases not matched to a gene; V was cut back by 4 bases and J by 2 bases. This CDR3 is 18 amino acids long. The germline gives CDR1 KGHSH, CDR2 LQKENI. The CDR3 is CASSLLGAGGSPTDTQYF. CDR3 nucleotide sequence: TGTGCCAGCTCACTCCTCGGAGCGGGAGGGTCCCCCACAGATACGCAGTATTTT.

The V gene is TRBV7-2, the J gene TRBJ1-4; 9 nucleotides line up with TRBD1. The CDR3 sequence is 17 residues long. Germline-derived CDR1 and CDR2 are SGHTA and FQGNSA. The V gene end was trimmed by 5 bases and the J gene end by 0 bases; junction bases not matched to a gene: 7. The CDR3 protein is CASSPGQGIATNEKLFF. The CDR3, as DNA: TGTGCCAGCAGCCCCGGACAGGGGATAGCAACTAATGAAAAACTGTTTTTT. Full variable domain (rest looked up from reference TRBV7-2 and TRBJ1-4): GAGVSQSPSNKVTEKGKDVELRCDPISGHTALYWYRQSLGQGLEFLIYFQGNSAPDKSGLPSDRFSAERTGGSVSTLTIQRTQQEDSAVYLCASSPGQGIATNEKLFFGSGTQLSVL.

V and J are TRBV11-2 and TRBJ2-7; D possibly corresponds to TRBD2 (6 bases). The V gene's germline CDR1 is SGHAT and CDR2 FQNNGV. This CDR3 spans 15 amino acids. V was clipped by 0 bases and J by 2 bases, with 11 bases between them. The CDR3 sequence: CASSLERGGTYEQYF. CDR3 DNA: TGTGCCAGCAGCTTAGAACGGGGAGGCACCTACGAGCAGTACTTC.

This chain connects TRBV5-4 to TRBJ2-6, with D tentatively TRBD2 (6 bases). The germline CDR1 and CDR2 sequences are SGHNT and YYREEE (reference sequence). The CDR3 is 16 amino acids. Trimming cost V 2 bases and J 0 bases, with 9 bases left between them. The CDR3 DNA reads TGTGCCAGCAGCTTCCGGCGGGGCTCTGGGGCCAACGTCCTGACTTTC. This encodes CASSFRRGSGANVLTF. Full variable domain (remainder filled in from reference TRBV5-4 and TRBJ2-6): ETGVTQSPTHLIKTRGQQVTLRCSSQSGHNTVSWYQQALGQGPQFIFQYYREEENGRGNFPPRFSGLQFPNYSSELNVNALELDDSALYLCASSFRRGSGANVLTFGAGSRLTVL.

This chain uses TRBV30 with TRBJ1-5; D possibly corresponds to TRBD1 (6 bases). Germline values: CDR1 GTSNPN, CDR2 SVGIG (reference sequence). The CDR3 is 12 amino acids. Deletions cut 3 bases from V and 6 bases from J, with 9 bases between. This chain's CDR3 is CAWRGAGQPQHF. DNA for the CDR3: TGTGCCTGGAGGGGGGCGGGTCAGCCCCAGCATTTT.

The chain employs TRBV9 and TRBJ2-3, with TRBD2 identical over 8 bases. The junction had 13 bases not matched to a gene; V was cut back by 3 bases and J by 1 base. CDR1 is SGDLS, CDR2 YYNGEE, per germline. This CDR3 contains 18 residues. CDR3 residues: CASSALSAGTRGTDTQYF. The CDR3 DNA sequence: TGTGCCAGCAGCGCCCTCTCCGCCGGGACTAGAGGCACAGATACGCAGTATTTT.

The CDR3 DNA sequence: TGCGCCAGCAGTCAGACTTCACGGAACGAGCAGTACTTC. Translating it yields CASSQTSRNEQYF. The rearrangement uses TRBV23-1 and TRBJ2-7, with unresolved D. TRBV23-1 is sorted into the ORF group, with uncertain function. Trimming removed 3 bases at V and 5 bases at J, with 11 bases between. The CDR3 contains 13 residues.

The chain uses TRBV27 and TRBJ2-7, with a tentative D call TRBD2 (6 bases). V was shortened by 3 bases and J by 0 bases, with 12 bases between the two germline ends. The germline CDR1 and CDR2 sequences are MNHEY and SMNVEV (reference sequence). The CDR3 runs to 15 residues. CDR3 bases: TGTGCCAGCAGTTTTTCTCGGGGGAGCTCCTACGAGCAGTACTTC. It translates to CASSFSRGSSYEQYF.

This clone showed up just once. The gene calls are TRBV30 and TRBJ2-7; 8 bases are shared with TRBD2. The length of the CDR3 is 10 residues. V trimming: 7 bases; J trimming: 6 bases; junction bases outside the gene matches: 2. Germline CDR1 GTSNPN, CDR2 SVGIG (reference sequence). CDR3 DNA: TGTGCCTCGGGACTAGGCGAGCAGTACTTC. Protein product: CASGLGEQYF.

The chain carries TRBV14 and TRBJ2-7, with a tentative D call TRBD2 (7 bases). Germline CDR1 reads SGHDN; CDR2 reads FVKESK. V was cut by 1 base and J by 4 bases, with 23 bases left in between. CDR3 length equals 18 residues. CDR3 loop: CASSQVGIGYREGYEQYF. The CDR3 bases are TGTGCCAGCAGCCAAGTCGGCATTGGTTACAGGGAGGGATACGAGCAGTACTTC. Using reference TRBV14 and TRBJ2-7 for the parts outside the CDR3, the full variable domain is EAGVTQFPSHSVIEKGQTVTLRCDPISGHDNLYWYRRVMGKEIKFLLHFVKESKQDESGMPNNRFLAERTGGTYSTLKVQPAELEDSGVYFCASSQVGIGYREGYEQYFGPGTRLTVT.

The rearrangement joins TRBV6-5 to TRBJ2-6; TRBD1 might be the D (5 bases). There are 16 residues in the CDR3. Germline loops: CDR1 MNHEY, CDR2 SVGAGI. V was pared by 2 bases and J by 1 base, with 9 bases between. Here the CDR3 reads CASSYQDTSGANVLTF. DNA of the CDR3: TGTGCCAGCAGTTACCAGGACACTTCTGGGGCCAACGTCCTGACTTTC.

This rearrangement joins TRBV6-6 to TRBJ2-1; TRBD2 aligns across 10 bases. CDR3 size: 15 residues. V was pared by 5 bases and J by 4 bases, with 5 bases of the junction left unmatched. The germline gives CDR1 MNHNY, CDR2 SVGAGI (reference sequence). The DNA for the CDR3 is TGTGCCAGCAGTAAAGGACTAGCGGCGTACAATGAGCAGTTCTTC. It yields the protein CASSKGLAAYNEQFF.

The V and J genes are TRBV7-6 and TRBJ2-3; maybe TRBD2 (6 bases). The CDR3 has 11 amino acids. Germline-derived CDR1 and CDR2 are SGHVS and FNYEAQ. Deletions cut 10 bases from V and 8 bases from J, with 13 bases between. This CDR3 reads CATGAGGTQYF. DNA of the CDR3: TGTGCCACCGGAGCCGGGGGTACGCAGTATTTT.

This clone is a singleton in its sample. This chain joins TRBV2 and TRBJ1-4; D might be TRBD1 (5 bases). V dropped 8 bases and J dropped 6 bases, with 19 bases sitting between them. Germline-derived CDR1 and CDR2 are SNHLY and FYNNEI. The CDR3 totals 15 residues. DNA of the CDR3: TGTGCCAGCCAGAACCCGGGCCTGGGGCATGAAAAACTGTTTTTT. Encoded protein: CASQNPGLGHEKLFF.